The 29 T cell receptor beta chains presented below share a single source sample, sequenced in a study of post-analysis software for immune sequencing data. Points from the study as a whole: In patients, about 5 TRBV segments were more frequent than in controls, with TRBV5-6, TRBV5-1 and TRBV20-1 among them.

For these receptors, no antigen is known. TCR beta libraries were prepared from cDNA with unique molecular identifiers. In TCRdb, the PCR reads were re-called with MiXCR into one record per CDR3 protein. Found here are hundreds of thousands of distinct CDR3 sequences, roughly three fifths of them singletons; the top ten hold roughly 12%. Material: blood. The source of these receptors is a girl aged 2-15 years with multiple sclerosis.

CDR3 sequence (DNA): TGTGCCAGCAGCCAAGTCGTGGGAGTAAGCGAGCAGTACTTC. It specifies CASSQVVGVSEQYF. This chain joins TRBV3-1 and TRBJ2-4; D might be TRBD2 (5 bases). The J call may be incorrect, as the DNA end agrees better with TRBJ2-7. This CDR3 has 14 residues. Per the germline V gene, CDR1 is LGHDT and CDR2 is YNNKEL (reference sequence).

The rearrangement uses TRBV15 and TRBJ1-2; no firm D call. CDR3 length: 15 residues. CDR1 is LNHNV and CDR2 is YYDKDF in the germline V gene (reference sequence). Between the trimmed V and J ends, which lost 0 bases and 2 bases, there was a span of 10 bases. The CDR3 DNA follows: TGTGCCACCAGCAGAGATTTGCCTGGGAACTATGGCTACACCTTC. It specifies CATSRDLPGNYGYTF. Variable domain in full (rest from reference TRBV15 and TRBJ1-2): DAMVIQNPRYQVTQFGKPVTLSCSQTLNHNVMYWYQQKSSQAPKLLFHYYDKDFNNEADTPDNFQSRRPNTSFCFLDIRSPGLGDTAMYLCATSRDLPGNYGYTFGSGTRLTVV.

The chain is built from TRBV25-1 and TRBJ2-1; the match to TRBD2 covers 7 bases. From germline, CDR1 is MGHDK and CDR2 SYGVNS. This CDR3 has 13 amino acids. With 10 bases clipped from V and 3 bases from J, the junction kept 6 bases outside the gene matches. CDR3 residues: CATSGESYNEQFF. In DNA, the CDR3 is TGTGCCACCAGCGGGGAGAGCTACAATGAGCAGTTCTTC.

This clonotype appeared many times. This chain connects TRBV7-2 to TRBJ2-5; the D is unclear. The CDR3 consists of 12 residues. Germline V gene lookup returns CDR1 SGHTA and CDR2 FQGNSA. Trimming cost V 2 bases and J 0 bases, with 1 base left between them. The CDR3 loop is CASSLYQETQYF. CDR3 nucleotides: TGTGCCAGCAGCTTATACCAAGAGACCCAGTACTTC.

V usage is TRBV20-1 and J usage is TRBJ1-1; the D gene is possibly TRBD1 (5 bases). Germline V lookup: CDR1 DFQATT, CDR2 SNEGSKA (reference sequence). The CDR3 covers 14 residues. V lost 1 base and J lost 5, with 14 bases in between. In DNA, the CDR3 is TGCAGTGCTAGAGCCGGCAGGGTCTTGACTGAAGCTTTCTTT. This translates into CSARAGRVLTEAFF.

This sequence joins TRBV20-1 and TRBJ2-1, with 11 nucleotides matching TRBD2. CDR3 length: 13 amino acids. The trim removed 3 bases at V and 7 bases at J, leaving 2 bases unmatched. CDR1 is DFQATT, CDR2 SNEGSKA, per germline (reference sequence). The CDR3 loop is CSARTSGMNEQFF. The DNA of the CDR3 is TGCAGTGCTAGGACTAGCGGGATGAATGAGCAGTTCTTC.

This clonotype showed up just a few times. The chain uses TRBV3-1 and TRBJ2-7, with D hard to call. TRBJ2-5 matches the DNA end more closely, so the J call is doubtful. CDR1 is LGHDT and CDR2 is YNNKEL in the germline V gene (reference sequence). The CDR3 contains 15 residues. The CDR3 DNA sequence: TGTGCCAGCAGCCAAGATCCCCGGAGCATGGAGACCCAGTACTTC. Translation gives CASSQDPRSMETQYF.

This clonotype was seen a few times. V is TRBV20-1 and J is TRBJ2-3, with D maybe TRBD2 (6 bases). The CDR3 length is 16 residues. In germline, CDR1 is DFQATT, CDR2 SNEGSKA (reference sequence). The V end lost 1 base, the J end lost 1 base, and 15 bases lay between the germline ends. In DNA form, the CDR3 reads TGCAGTGCTAGAGCTCGCGGGGAACCCCGCACAGATACGCAGTATTTT. Translated, it gives CSARARGEPRTDTQYF.

The genes are TRBV20-1 and TRBJ2-7, with 15 positions matching TRBD2. The CDR3 runs 14 residues. The germline CDR1 and CDR2 sequences are DFQATT and SNEGSKA (reference sequence). The V and J ends lost 6 bases and 1 base, in that order; junction bases with no gene match: 1. Here the CDR3 reads CSAGTSGRSYEQYF. CDR3 bases: TGCAGTGCAGGGACTAGCGGGAGGTCCTACGAGCAGTACTTC.

This clonotype occurred a few times. The gene calls are TRBV20-1 and TRBJ2-3; TRBD2 agrees at 8 bases. The V and J ends lost 4 bases and 4 bases, in that order; junction bases with no gene match: 4. The CDR3 sequence is 13 residues long. Germline CDR1 reads DFQATT; CDR2 reads SNEGSKA (reference sequence). The CDR3 loop reads CSAKAGAADTQYF. The CDR3 DNA reads as TGCAGTGCTAAAGCGGGGGCCGCAGATACGCAGTATTTT.

This chain joins TRBV14 and TRBJ2-3; D not resolved. CDR3 length: 18 residues. Looked up from germline, CDR1 is SGHDN and CDR2 is FVKESK. Trimming pared 0 bases from V and 6 bases from J, leaving 22 bases between. CDR3 sequence: CASSQDFHASLPIDTQYF. The DNA for the CDR3 is TGTGCCAGCAGCCAAGATTTCCATGCCAGTCTTCCCATCGATACGCAGTATTTT.

The chain carries TRBV24-1 and TRBJ2-1, with TRBD1 matching over 10 bases. The CDR3 length is 16 residues. The V gene end was trimmed by 0 bases and the J gene end by 5 bases; junction bases not matched to a gene: 3. Per the germline V gene, CDR1 is KGHDR and CDR2 is SFDVKD. This CDR3 is CATSDLGGQGNNEQFF. For the CDR3, the DNA is TGTGCCACCAGTGATTTGGGGGGACAGGGGAACAATGAGCAGTTCTTC.

In this sample, this clonotype turned up a few times. The gene calls are TRBV5-8 and TRBJ2-5; D remains ambiguous. V lost 0 bases and J lost 5, with 11 bases in between. The CDR3 has 14 amino acids. Germline CDR1 and CDR2: SGHTS and YDEGEE. For the CDR3, the DNA is TGTGCCAGCAGCTTGGCCGGGTCGACGGAGACCCAGTACTTC. Translated, it gives CASSLAGSTETQYF.

This clonotype was seen at least ten times. V is TRBV7-2 and J is TRBJ2-5; either TRBD1 or TRBD2 may supply D (5 bases each). V was shortened by 3 bases and J by 5 bases, with 10 bases between the two germline ends. In germline, CDR1 is SGHTA, CDR2 FQGNSA. The CDR3 contains 13 residues. CDR3 in amino acids: CASSLGVGETQYF. DNA for the CDR3: TGTGCCAGCAGCTTGGGGGTCGGGGAGACCCAGTACTTC. Together with reference TRBV7-2 and TRBJ2-5, the CDR3 gives the full variable domain: GAGVSQSPSNKVTEKGKDVELRCDPISGHTALYWYRQSLGQGLEFLIYFQGNSAPDKSGLPSDRFSAERTGGSVSTLTIQRTQQEDSAVYLCASSLGVGETQYFGPGTRLLVL.

This clonotype was seen just once. The gene calls are TRBV20-1 and TRBJ2-1; TRBD2 aligns across 9 bases. From germline, CDR1 is DFQATT and CDR2 SNEGSKA (reference sequence). This CDR3 region has 15 residues. The V and J ends lost 4 bases and 1 base, in that order; junction bases with no gene match: 5. The CDR3 region is CSATPSGISYNEQFF. Written as DNA, the CDR3 is TGCAGTGCTACCCCTAGCGGGATATCCTACAATGAGCAGTTCTTC.

This clonotype was detected a few times. The rearrangement uses TRBV5-1 and TRBJ1-5; no clear D. The length of the CDR3 is 15 residues. CDR1 and CDR2 (germline): SGHRS, YFSETQ. The V end was cut by 3 bases, the J end by 3 bases, with 13 bases between. The DNA of the CDR3 is TGCGCCAGCAGCTCCTGGACGGATGACAATCAGCCCCAGCATTTT. It translates to CASSSWTDDNQPQHF. The full variable domain, completed using reference TRBV5-1 and TRBJ1-5, is KAGVTQTPRYLIKTRGQQVTLSCSPISGHRSVSWYQQTPGQGLQFLFEYFSETQRNKGNFPGRFSGRQFSNSRSEMNVSTLELGDSALYLCASSSWTDDNQPQHFGDGTRLSIL.

The V call is TRBV7-2, the J call TRBJ2-3; D is unclear. V gave up 1 base and J gave up 3 bases, with 8 bases separating them. Germline loops: CDR1 SGHTA, CDR2 FQGNSA. This CDR3 contains 14 residues. The CDR3 spells CASSLGWTTDTQYF. CDR3 in DNA: TGTGCCAGCAGCTTAGGCTGGACGACAGATACGCAGTATTTT.

The chain uses TRBV11-2 and TRBJ2-1; 9 nucleotides line up with TRBD2. After removal of 5 bases from V and 4 bases from J, the junction contained 6 bases not matched to a gene. The CDR3 is 15 amino acids. CDR1 SGHAT and CDR2 FQNNGV come from the germline V gene. Here the CDR3 DNA reads TGTGCCAGCAGCGGGGGACTAGCACCATACAATGAGCAGTTCTTC. It yields the protein CASSGGLAPYNEQFF.

The chain employs TRBV6-6 and TRBJ2-7; D unresolved. This CDR3 comprises 17 residues. Between the trimmed V and J ends, which lost 0 bases and 2 bases, there was a span of 17 bases. Per germline, CDR1 MNHNY and CDR2 SVGAGI (reference sequence). The chain's CDR3 is CASSYSAPWQNAYEQYF. CDR3 DNA: TGTGCCAGCAGTTACTCTGCCCCCTGGCAGAACGCCTACGAGCAGTACTTC.

The CDR3 coding sequence is TGTGCCACCAGTGATAGCAACACACCGAGAGAGCAGTTCTTC. Its protein product is CATSDSNTPREQFF. The V and J genes are TRBV24-1 and TRBJ2-1; D ambiguous. Looked up from germline, CDR1 is KGHDR and CDR2 is SFDVKD. There are 14 residues in the CDR3. V was trimmed by 3 bases and J by 10 bases, leaving 15 bases between them.

The gene calls are TRBV27 and TRBJ2-1, with D tentatively TRBD2 (7 bases). The length of the CDR3 is 14 residues. CDR1 is MNHEY and CDR2 is SMNVEV in the germline V gene (reference sequence). V lost 3 bases and J 5 bases, leaving 11 bases between the germline ends. As DNA, the CDR3 is TGTGCCAGCAGTTTGAGGGAGGGGGACAATGAGCAGTTCTTC. It encodes CASSLREGDNEQFF.

The V gene is TRBV7-2, the J gene TRBJ2-1; 8 bases match TRBD2. This CDR3 spans 13 amino acids. J lost 4 bases, V lost 9 bases, and 5 bases had no gene match. The germline CDR1 and CDR2 sequences are SGHTA and FQGNSA. In DNA form, the CDR3 reads TGTGCCAGTGGGGCGGGGGGATACAATGAGCAGTTCTTC. It specifies CASGAGGYNEQFF. Full variable domain (outside the CDR3, taken from reference TRBV7-2 and TRBJ2-1): GAGVSQSPSNKVTEKGKDVELRCDPISGHTALYWYRQSLGQGLEFLIYFQGNSAPDKSGLPSDRFSAERTGGSVSTLTIQRTQQEDSAVYLCASGAGGYNEQFFGPGTRLTVL.

The CDR3 DNA follows: TGTGCCACCAGTGATGGACAGGGATTCTACAATGAGCAGTTCTTC. Translated: CATSDGQGFYNEQFF. The gene calls are TRBV24-1 and TRBJ2-1, with 8 bases matching TRBD1. The CDR3 consists of 15 residues. Germline CDR1 KGHDR, CDR2 SFDVKD. V trimming: 3 bases; J trimming: 3 bases; junction bases outside the gene matches: 3.

This clonotype showed up just a few times. This chain joins TRBV2 and TRBJ1-5, with 8 positions matching TRBD1. The V gene end was trimmed by 6 bases and the J gene end by 4 bases; junction bases not matched to a gene: 2. Looked up from germline, CDR1 is SNHLY and CDR2 is FYNNEI. This CDR3 comprises 13 residues. The CDR3 region has the DNA TGTGCCAGCAGGGACAGGGTAAATCAGCCCCAGCATTTT. This translates into CASRDRVNQPQHF.

The rearrangement links TRBV4-3 to TRBJ2-4; 9 positions agree with TRBD1. Per the germline V gene, CDR1 is LGHNA and CDR2 is YSLEER. V lost 2 bases to trimming and J lost 9 bases; unmatched junction nucleotides: 8. This CDR3 region has 15 residues. The CDR3, as DNA: TGCGCCAGCAGCCAAACAAACAGGGGGCGCATCATTCAGTACTTC. Its protein product is CASSQTNRGRIIQYF.

The J gene is TRBJ1-2, the V gene TRBV12-3 or TRBV12-4; no clear D gene. Trimming stripped 3 bases from V and 5 bases from J, with 13 bases between. The CDR3 has 14 residues. The chain's CDR3 is CASSFGSYGYGYTF. The CDR3, as DNA: TGTGCCAGCAGTTTTGGCAGTTACGGATATGGCTACACCTTC.

The V gene is TRBV7-2, the J gene TRBJ1-2; D gene unclear. The V gene lost 0 bases and the J gene lost 3 bases, with 11 bases spanning the gap. CDR1 and CDR2 (germline): SGHTA, FQGNSA. The CDR3 runs to 15 residues. CDR3 amino acids: CASSLAQGRDYGYTF. Written as DNA, the CDR3 is TGTGCCAGCAGCTTAGCGCAAGGGAGAGACTATGGCTACACCTTC.

The chain has TRBV4-2 and TRBJ1-2, with 7 bases fitting TRBD1. The germline gives CDR1 LGHNA, CDR2 YNFKEQ. There are 14 residues in the CDR3. V lost 0 bases and J lost 7; bases outside the gene matches: 5. CDR3 DNA sequence: TGTGCCAGCAGCCAAGAGCAGGGGGTCGGTGGCTACACCTTC. Its translation: CASSQEQGVGGYTF.

The rearrangement joins TRBV14 to TRBJ2-5, with 7 bases aligning to TRBD1. CDR3 length equals 16 residues. CDR1 SGHDN and CDR2 FVKESK come from the germline V gene. Trimming removed 5 bases from V and 1 base from J; junction bases left unmatched: 10. The CDR3 bases are TGTGCCAGCAGCTCCAGGGACAGCAGAATCCAAGAGACCCAGTACTTC. Translation gives CASSSRDSRIQETQYF. The whole variable domain, filled in from reference TRBV14 and TRBJ2-5, reads EAGVTQFPSHSVIEKGQTVTLRCDPISGHDNLYWYRRVMGKEIKFLLHFVKESKQDESGMPNNRFLAERTGGTYSTLKVQPAELEDSGVYFCASSSRDSRIQETQYFGPGTRLLVL.